Reported below is one T cell receptor beta chain. This sample is drawn from a study of T cells in Graves' hyperthyroidism and ophthalmopathy. Regions amplified from RNA transcripts were the TCR beta CDR3 regions. Primed by the HTBI set, a first-round RT-PCR was run on the TCR CDR3. In TCRdb, the multiplex PCR reads were re-called with MiXCR into one record per CDR3 protein. Here the sample spans roughly 710,000 distinct CDR3 sequences, around a third being singletons. The CDR3 contains 14 residues. Per germline, CDR1 DFQATT and CDR2 SNEGSKA (reference sequence). V lost 6 bases, J lost 6 bases, and 20 bases lay in between.

The source of this sequence is a middle-aged woman with Graves' hyperthyroidism. The chain links TRBV20-1 to TRBJ1-2; TRBD1 might be the D (6 bases). Sequenced input: blood. The DNA of the CDR3 is TGCAGTGCCCCGCAGACAGGACACCTTAATGGCTACACCTTC. Its translation: CSAPQTGHLNGYTF.